This T cell receptor beta chain originates from a study of cytomegalovirus exposure and HLA in healthy donors. PCR amplification relied on 60 Vbeta primers (plus 13 Jbeta primers). The repertoire was sequenced with immunoSEQ multiplex PCR; TCRdb's copy has only in-frame clones and lacks some. Among under 150,000 clones listed, about 10% were seen once. Trimming took off 1 base at V and 0 bases at J, with 13 bases between the two ends. The CDR3 spans 16 residues. Germline V gene sequence: CDR1 SGHVS, CDR2 FNYEAQ. This clone showed up just a few times. V usage is TRBV7-6 and J usage is TRBJ2-7; D unresolved. Sample: PBMCs. This clonotype was obtained from a man aged 30 to 45 in good health and CMV-seronegative. The DNA for the CDR3 is TGTGCCAGCAGCTTAGTCTACAAGTGGAGCTCCTACGAGCAGTACTTC. Translation gives CASSLVYKWSSYEQYF.